This is a list of T cell receptor beta chains from one sample in a study of HIV-infected children after antiretroviral therapy interruption. TCRdb passed the 3' RACE reads through MiXCR, listing each CDR3 protein once. Of more than 85,000 distinct CDR3 sequences listed, about 6.3% are singletons. Sequencing used CD45RA+ CD4+ T cells from PBMCs, pooled from several time points, obtained from a donor given antiretroviral therapy, either interrupted or continuous. The receptors here all came from a pool of human donors with HIV. The CDR3 runs from the conserved cysteine through the conserved F or W. Fields, in order: clone size, J gene, CDR3 length, D gene, V gene, CDR3 protein, CDR3 DNA. The D gene is left open where the match is weak. Some rows mark clone size as missing; the rest say once, few, many or name a class of expanded clone.

>few|TRBJ2-7|13|-|TRBV11-2
CASRDEDSGEQYF
TGTGCCAGCAGAGACGAAGATAGCGGCGAGCAGTACTTC
>many|TRBJ2-3|21|-|TRBV23-1
CASSQQIRGGFELSLTDTQYF
TGCGCCAGCAGTCAGCAAATCAGGGGGGGGTTCGAACTCTCCCTCACAGATACGCAGTATTTT
>many|TRBJ2-3|16|-|TRBV5-1
CASSDYSWVSTDTQYF
TGCGCCAGCAGCGACTACTCCTGGGTGAGCACAGATACGCAGTATTTT
>many|TRBJ2-7|14|-|TRBV7-9
CASSLNLWGYEQYF
TGTGCCAGCAGCCTCAATTTATGGGGTTACGAGCAGTACTTC
>-|TRBJ1-1|11|-|TRBV25-1
CVSRRNTEAFF
TGTGTCAGCCGGCGGAACACTGAAGCTTTCTTT
>-|TRBJ2-7|14|-|TRBV19
CASSIGGLSYEQYF
TGTGCCAGTAGTATCGGGGGCCTCTCCTACGAGCAGTACTTC
>many|TRBJ1-6|13|-|TRBV5-8
CASSRTRNSPLHF
TGTGCCAGCAGCCGGACTCGAAATTCACCCCTCCACTTT
>-|TRBJ2-1|13|TRBD1|TRBV10-3
CAIRGQQGGEQFF
TGTGCCATCCGGGGTCAACAGGGGGGTGAGCAGTTCTTC
>few|TRBJ1-1|14|-|TRBV19
CASSIDRRSTEAFF
TGTGCCAGTAGTATAGATCGCAGGTCCACTGAAGCTTTCTTT
>many|TRBJ1-3|14|-|TRBV10-2
CASSEDSSGNTLYF
TGTGCCAGCAGTGAGGACAGTTCTGGAAATACGCTCTATTTT
>many|TRBJ1-4|14|-|TRBV29-1
CSVEQDIRNEKLFF
TGCAGCGTCGAACAGGACATTCGTAATGAAAAACTGTTTTTT
>-|TRBJ2-3|14|TRBD1|TRBV5-1
CASRQDRARDTQYF
TGCGCCAGCAGACAAGACAGGGCTCGGGATACGCAGTATTTT
>many|TRBJ1-4|15|-|TRBV20-1
CSAENSRATNEKLFF
TGCAGTGCCGAGAACAGCCGCGCAACTAATGAAAAACTGTTTTTT
>many|TRBJ2-1|12|-|TRBV2
CASTDNPNEQFF
TGTGCCAGCACGGACAACCCTAATGAGCAGTTCTTC
>few|TRBJ2-5|12|-|TRBV12-3/TRBV12-4
CASSGGLETQYF
TGTGCCAGCAGCGGGGGGCTAGAGACCCAGTACTTC
>many|TRBJ1-5|13|-|TRBV5-1
CASSREGAQPQHF
TGCGCCAGTTCCAGGGAGGGAGCTCAGCCCCAGCATTTT
>many|TRBJ2-4|17|-|TRBV21-1
CASSSPRQGLPKNIQYF
TGTGCCAGCAGCTCCCCGAGACAGGGTTTGCCCAAAAACATTCAGTACTTC
>many|TRBJ1-2|13|-|TRBV4-1
CASSRPGSYGYTF
TGCGCCAGCAGCCGCCCAGGTAGCTATGGCTACACCTTC
>many|TRBJ2-1|19|TRBD2|TRBV2
CASRGPGTSGKSSYNEQFF
TGTGCCAGCAGGGGTCCCGGGACTAGCGGGAAGAGCTCCTACAATGAGCAGTTCTTC
>many|TRBJ2-7|16|TRBD2|TRBV29-1
CSASQPWEGKFDEQYF
TGCAGCGCCTCACAGCCCTGGGAGGGTAAGTTCGACGAGCAGTACTTC
>many|TRBJ2-5|15|-|TRBV27
CASGSMRDSRETQYF
TGTGCCAGCGGAAGCATGAGAGATTCTAGGGAGACCCAGTACTTC
>many|TRBJ2-3|13|-|TRBV30
CAWSVSSTDTQYF
TGTGCCTGGAGTGTCTCTAGCACAGATACGCAGTATTTT
>many|TRBJ2-1|13|-|TRBV6-6
CASGVTIRAEQFF
TGTGCCAGCGGTGTGACAATCCGGGCTGAGCAGTTCTTC
>many|TRBJ1-1|13|-|TRBV15
CATKRGRNTEAFF
TGTGCCACAAAGCGGGGTCGGAACACTGAAGCTTTCTTT
>few|TRBJ2-7|15|-|TRBV4-1
CASSQDLAGSYEQYF
TGCGCCAGCAGCCAAGATTTGGCAGGGTCCTACGAGCAGTACTTC
>many|TRBJ2-3|14|-|TRBV7-3
CASSLGLTLDTQYF
TGTGCCAGCAGCTTGGGACTGACTCTAGATACGCAGTATTTT
>-|TRBJ2-7|13|-|TRBV2
CASSEDPRNEQYF
TGTGCCAGCAGTGAGGACCCGAGGAACGAGCAGTACTTC
>many|TRBJ2-1|15|TRBD2|TRBV6-4
CASSYSGSSYNEQFF
TGTGCCAGCAGTTACAGCGGGAGCTCCTACAATGAGCAGTTCTTC
>many|TRBJ2-1|13|TRBD2|TRBV28
CASSYSGKLEQFF
TGTGCCAGCAGTTATAGCGGGAAGCTTGAGCAGTTCTTC
>many|TRBJ2-3|13|TRBD1|TRBV5-1
CASRGQGADTQYF
TGCGCCAGCAGAGGACAGGGCGCAGATACGCAGTATTTT
>many|TRBJ2-6|17|TRBD1|TRBV12-3/TRBV12-4
CASSFRTGPGGANVLTF
TGTGCCAGCAGTTTCCGGACAGGGCCAGGTGGGGCCAACGTCCTGACTTTC
>-|TRBJ1-4|13|-|TRBV7-9
CASSLAHYEKLFF
TGTGCCAGCAGCTTAGCCCACTATGAAAAACTGTTTTTT
>many|TRBJ2-6|17|TRBD1|TRBV11-2
CASTRTGGNSGANVLTF
TGTGCCAGCACTAGGACAGGGGGTAATTCTGGGGCCAACGTCCTGACTTTC
>few|TRBJ2-3|16|-|TRBV12-3/TRBV12-4
CASSFTALTGPDTQYF
TGTGCCAGCAGTTTCACCGCCCTGACCGGCCCAGATACGCAGTATTTT
>many|TRBJ2-5|17|-|TRBV6-6
CASGARLGGRREDTQYF
TGTGCCAGCGGTGCCAGACTGGGGGGGCGCAGAGAGGACACCCAGTACTTT
>many|TRBJ2-6|16|-|TRBV27
CASAQGRISGANVLTF
TGTGCCAGCGCGCAGGGCCGGATCTCTGGGGCCAACGTCCTGACTTTC
>many|TRBJ1-5|14|-|TRBV5-1
CASSAGTPNQPQHF
TGCGCCAGCAGCGCCGGGACACCAAATCAGCCCCAGCATTTT
>many|TRBJ2-2|13|-|TRBV18
CASSPPPGGELFF
TGTGCCAGCTCACCTCCACCTGGCGGGGAGCTGTTTTTT
>many|TRBJ2-7|13|-|TRBV3-1
CASSQGLGYEQYF
TGTGCCAGCAGCCAAGGACTTGGCTACGAGCAGTACTTC
>many|TRBJ1-1|11|-|TRBV25-1
CASSGRAEAFF
TGTGCCAGCAGTGGTAGGGCCGAAGCTTTCTTT
>few|TRBJ2-7|15|TRBD1|TRBV20-1
CSARDPAQGAGEQYF
TGCAGTGCTAGAGATCCTGCGCAGGGGGCTGGCGAGCAGTACTTC
>many|TRBJ2-1|13|-|TRBV20-1
CSARGLTSNEQFF
TGCAGTGCTAGAGGCCTCACTAGCAATGAGCAGTTCTTC
>many|TRBJ1-5|14|TRBD1|TRBV14
CASSLDRVAQPQHF
TGTGCCAGCAGCCTTGACAGGGTTGCTCAGCCCCAGCATTTT
>-|TRBJ2-3|16|-|TRBV3-2
CASSSPGGASAETLYF
TGTGCCAGCAGCTCTCCCGGGGGGGCTAGTGCAGAAACGCTGTATTTT
>many|TRBJ2-3|15|-|TRBV7-2
CASRPTPTSTDTQYF
TGTGCCAGCAGGCCCACTCCCACTAGCACAGATACGCAGTATTTT
>many|TRBJ2-2|13|-|TRBV28
CASSSKFSGELFF
TGTGCCAGCAGTTCAAAATTCTCCGGGGAGCTGTTTTTT
>many|TRBJ2-2|16|-|TRBV27
CASSPRTPRGTGELFF
TGTGCCAGCAGTCCGAGGACTCCACGCGGCACCGGGGAGCTGTTTTTT
>many|TRBJ1-4|14|-|TRBV19
CASSKGVSNERLFF
TGTGCCAGCAGTAAGGGGGTTTCCAACGAAAGATTATTTTTC
>many|TRBJ2-7|14|-|TRBV20-1
CSANTGTASYEQYF
TGCAGTGCTAATACCGGGACGGCCTCCTACGAGCAGTACTTC
>-|TRBJ1-2|14|-|TRBV29-1
CSVEKGRGLYGYTF
TGCAGCGTTGAAAAGGGAAGGGGACTCTATGGCTACACCTTC
>many|TRBJ1-6|14|-|TRBV15
CATSRGGRDSPLHF
TGTGCCACCAGCAGAGGGGGTCGGGATTCACCCCTCCACTTT
>many|TRBJ1-2|13|-|TRBV12-3/TRBV12-4
CASSPRGNYGYTF
TGTGCCAGCAGCCCCAGGGGAAACTATGGCTACACCTTC
>many|TRBJ1-2|13|-|TRBV15
CATSRDEPAGYTF
TGTGCCACCAGCAGAGATGAACCCGCCGGCTACACCTTC
>few|TRBJ2-2|12|-|TRBV15
CATSTPFGELFF
TGTGCCACCAGCACCCCCTTCGGGGAGCTGTTTTTT
>many|TRBJ2-1|14|TRBD2|TRBV6-2/TRBV6-3
CASRLAGGPREQFF
TGTGCCAGCAGACTAGCGGGGGGCCCTCGGGAGCAGTTCTTC
>many|TRBJ1-5|14|-|TRBV10-1
CASSVKGGNQPQHF
TGCGCCAGCAGTGTAAAGGGTGGGAATCAGCCCCAGCATTTT
>many|TRBJ2-7|16|TRBD2|TRBV20-1
CSARAETGTRGYEQYF
TGCAGTGCTAGAGCGGAAACCGGGACTAGGGGTTACGAGCAGTACTTC
>-|TRBJ2-2|15|-|TRBV19
CASSIAVSNTGELFF
TGTGCCAGTAGTATAGCTGTTTCGAACACCGGGGAGCTGTTTTTT
>-|TRBJ2-1|16|-|TRBV14
CASSHARGLSYNEQFF
TGTGCCAGCAGCCACGCCAGGGGCCTATCCTACAATGAGCAGTTCTTC
>many|TRBJ2-5|13|TRBD2|TRBV12-3/TRBV12-4
CASSPGRAETQYF
TGTGCCAGCAGTCCCGGGAGGGCTGAGACCCAGTACTTC